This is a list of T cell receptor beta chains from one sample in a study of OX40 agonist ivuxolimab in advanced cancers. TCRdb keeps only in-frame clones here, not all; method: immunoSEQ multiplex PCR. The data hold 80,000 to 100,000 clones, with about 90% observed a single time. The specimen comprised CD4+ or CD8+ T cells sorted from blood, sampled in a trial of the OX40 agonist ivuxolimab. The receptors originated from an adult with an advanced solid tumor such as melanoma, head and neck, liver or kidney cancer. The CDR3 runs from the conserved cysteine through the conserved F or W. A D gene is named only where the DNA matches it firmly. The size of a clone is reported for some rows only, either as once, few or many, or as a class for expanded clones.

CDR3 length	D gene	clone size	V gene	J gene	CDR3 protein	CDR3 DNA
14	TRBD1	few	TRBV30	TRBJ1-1	CAWTLGTVNTEAFF	TGTGCCTGGACGCTTGGGACAGTCAACACTGAAGCTTTCTTT
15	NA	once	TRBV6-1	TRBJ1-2	CASSEAGSANYGYTF	TGTGCCAGCAGTGAAGCAGGCTCAGCTAACTATGGCTACACCTTC
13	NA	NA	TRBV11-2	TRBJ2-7	CASSRSDERGQYF	TGTGCCAGCAGCCGATCGGACGAGCGCGGGCAGTACTTC
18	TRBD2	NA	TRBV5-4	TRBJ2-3	CASSLRLAGGRATDTQYF	TGTGCCAGCAGCCTAAGACTAGCGGGGGGGCGGGCCACAGATACGCAGTATTTT
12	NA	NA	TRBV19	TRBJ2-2	CASTPRAGELFF	TGTGCCAGTACTCCCCGGGCCGGGGAGCTGTTTTTT
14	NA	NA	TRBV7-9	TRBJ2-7	CASSLENLGYEQYF	TGTGCCAGCAGCTTAGAAAACCTCGGCTACGAGCAGTACTTC
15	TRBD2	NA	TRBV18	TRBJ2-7	CASSPPTSGGYEQYF	TGTGCCAGCTCACCACCTACTAGCGGGGGCTACGAGCAGTACTTC
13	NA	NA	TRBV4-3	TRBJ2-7	CASSQEGQGEQYF	TGCGCCAGCAGCCAAGAGGGGCAGGGGGAGCAGTACTTC
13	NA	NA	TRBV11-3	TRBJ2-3	CASSLEPANTQYF	TGTGCCAGCAGCTTAGAACCAGCGAATACGCAGTATTTT
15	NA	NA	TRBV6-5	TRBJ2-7	CASSYSGRGTYEQYF	TGTGCCAGCAGTTACTCGGGCAGGGGAACCTACGAGCAGTACTTC
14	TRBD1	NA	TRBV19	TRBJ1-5	CFSRGTGSNQPQHF	TGTTTCTCTAGGGGGACAGGGAGCAATCAGCCCCAGCATTTT
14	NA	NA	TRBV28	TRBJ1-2	CASSSRRGRGGYTF	TGTGCCAGCAGTTCCCGCCGGGGGCGCGGAGGCTACACCTTC
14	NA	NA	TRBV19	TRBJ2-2	CASSIDRLTGELFF	TGTGCCAGTAGTATAGACAGATTAACCGGGGAGCTGTTTTTT
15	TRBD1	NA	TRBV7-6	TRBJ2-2	CASSETGASTGELFF	TGTGCCAGCAGCGAGACAGGGGCGAGTACCGGGGAGCTGTTTTTT
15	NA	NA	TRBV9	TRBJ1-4	CASSVGDARGEKLFF	TGTGCCAGCAGCGTAGGCGACGCGAGGGGTGAAAAACTGTTTTTT
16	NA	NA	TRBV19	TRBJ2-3	CASSIIWGPSTDTQYF	TGTGCCAGTAGTATTATCTGGGGTCCCAGCACAGATACGCAGTATTTT